This TCR beta chain was observed in a study of shared T cell receptors in the human thymus. Libraries were prepared by immunoSEQ multiplex PCR; TCRdb keeps only in-frame clonotypes and omits some of them. This sample has 640,000 or so clones, with about 89% found just once. These data also formed part of another study, on human thymus T cells. That work states: Thymic samples were excised during corrective heart operations. What related research reported was that thymic repertoires overlapped highly among unrelated individuals.

This TCR was recovered from a boy under three years old with a congenital heart defect. The sequencing input was thymocytes.

CDR3 in amino acids: CASSKLRDREAHEQYF. The CDR3 DNA reads as TGTGCCAGCAGCAAACTCCGGGACAGGGAAGCCCACGAGCAGTACTTC. The J gene is TRBJ2-7, the V gene TRBV7-9, with TRBD1 matching over 9 bases. Germline loops: CDR1 SEHNR, CDR2 FQNEAQ (reference sequence). V was clipped by 5 bases and J by 5 bases; unmatched bases: 13. CDR3 length equals 16 residues.